This T cell receptor beta chain stems from a study of TIL therapy for anti-PD-1-resistant metastatic lung cancer. Overall study context: Median tumor PD-L1 proportion score was under 6.5%. Tumors carried a median roughly 1.5 non-synonymous mutations per megabase.

To note about this clone: Its antigen is not identified.

The germline CDR1 and CDR2 sequences are SGHRS and YFSETQ. V shed 3 bases and J shed 7 bases, with 19 bases lying between them. The CDR3 runs 16 residues. This sample's time point: pre-treatment sample, taken before nivolumab and TIL therapy. Tumor tissue came from excised metastases, mostly pleural nodules or supraclavicular lymph nodes. Patients were adults with stage 4 NSCLC. Sequencing used immunoSEQ v3. Using immunoSEQ multiplex PCR, the repertoire was profiled, and TCRdb retains in-frame clones only, with some absent. Found here are roughly 13,000 clones, 66% of them singletons; the top ten hold more than 8.5%. Findings and limits, study-wide: Compared with baseline intratumoral T cells, expanded TIL cultures were more clonal and less diverse (about 5.8% vs 31%).

V is TRBV5-1 and J is TRBJ1-4; a possible D gene is TRBD1 (6 bases). The sample in question was tumor tissue, obtained at baseline. This sequence originates from a woman aged 30-79 years with non-small cell lung cancer. CDR3 coding DNA: TGCGCCAGCAGCTCTAGCGCAGGGGCGGTTTTTGAAAAACTGTTTTTT. Its protein is CASSSSAGAVFEKLFF.